This paragraph covers one T cell receptor beta chain sequence. This CDR3 region has 13 residues. Germline V CDR1 and CDR2: ENHRY, SYGVKD. Between the trimmed V and J ends, which lost 3 bases and 6 bases, there was a span of 9 bases. In the original analysis: Researchers report that nucleated cell counts were estimated from reference gene primer amplification. Some clones are missing from TCRdb's copy, which holds only in-frame ones; the method was immunoSEQ multiplex PCR. V, J and clone size were drawn from that table, and D and trimming were deduced from the DNA. This repertoire shows 210,000 or so clones, 75% to 90% found once; its top ten account for under 5.5%. This entry belongs to a study of blood T cell repertoires in COVID-19. Study-wide context: Researchers got acute and convalescent COVID-19 samples from the United States, Italy and Spain. Sources were T cells, B-cell-depleted T cells, or PBMCs; the material itself was cDNA or gDNA.

Sequences were obtained from peripheral blood. The source is a woman aged 40-49 years with acute or convalescent COVID-19. The chain joins TRBV10-3 to TRBJ2-1; D is undetermined. CDR3 nucleotide sequence: TGTGCCATCAGTGACTCTGTAATCAATGAGCAGTTCTTC. It specifies CAISDSVINEQFF.